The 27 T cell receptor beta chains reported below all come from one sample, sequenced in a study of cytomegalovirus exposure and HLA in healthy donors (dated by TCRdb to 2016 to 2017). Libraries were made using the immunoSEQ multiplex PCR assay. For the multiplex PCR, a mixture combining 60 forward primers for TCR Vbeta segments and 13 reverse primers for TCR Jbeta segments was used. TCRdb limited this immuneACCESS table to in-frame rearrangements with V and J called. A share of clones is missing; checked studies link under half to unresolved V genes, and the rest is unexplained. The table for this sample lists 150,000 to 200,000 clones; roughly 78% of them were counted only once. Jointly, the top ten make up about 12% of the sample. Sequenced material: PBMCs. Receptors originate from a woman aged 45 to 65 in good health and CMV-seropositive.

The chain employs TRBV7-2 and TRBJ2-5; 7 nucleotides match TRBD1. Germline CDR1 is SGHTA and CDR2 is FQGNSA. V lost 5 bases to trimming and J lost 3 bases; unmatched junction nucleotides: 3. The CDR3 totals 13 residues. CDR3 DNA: TGTGCCAGCAGCCAACAGGGGAAAGAGACCCAGTACTTC. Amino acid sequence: CASSQQGKETQYF. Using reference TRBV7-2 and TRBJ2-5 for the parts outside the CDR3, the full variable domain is GAGVSQSPSNKVTEKGKDVELRCDPISGHTALYWYRQSLGQGLEFLIYFQGNSAPDKSGLPSDRFSAERTGGSVSTLTIQRTQQEDSAVYLCASSQQGKETQYFGPGTRLLVL.

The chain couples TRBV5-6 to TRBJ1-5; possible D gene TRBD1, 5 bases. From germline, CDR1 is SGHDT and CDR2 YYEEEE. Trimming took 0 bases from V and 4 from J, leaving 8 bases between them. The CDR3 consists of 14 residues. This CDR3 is CASSLGGVNQPQHF. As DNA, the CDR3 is TGTGCCAGCAGCTTGGGGGGCGTGAATCAGCCCCAGCATTTT.

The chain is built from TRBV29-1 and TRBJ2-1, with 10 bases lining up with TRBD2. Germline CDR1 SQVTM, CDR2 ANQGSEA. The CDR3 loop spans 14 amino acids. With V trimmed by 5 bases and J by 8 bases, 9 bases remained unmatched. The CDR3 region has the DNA TGCAGCGTTTCCTCGACTAGCGGGCCGGATGAGCAGTTCTTC. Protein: CSVSSTSGPDEQFF.

As DNA, the CDR3 is TGTGCCAGTAGTATGAGACAGAACACTGAAGCTTTCTTT. It yields the protein CASSMRQNTEAFF. This chain links TRBV19 with TRBJ1-1; no definite D call. The CDR3 is 13 amino acids. CDR1 is LNHDA, CDR2 SQIVND, per germline (reference sequence). Trimming stripped 3 bases from V and 1 base from J, with 6 bases between. Using reference TRBV19 and TRBJ1-1 for the parts outside the CDR3, the full variable domain is DGGITQSPKYLFRKEGQNVTLSCEQNLNHDAMYWYRQDPGQGLRLIYYSQIVNDFQKGDIAEGYSVSREKKESFPLTVTSAQKNPTAFYLCASSMRQNTEAFFGQGTRLTVV.

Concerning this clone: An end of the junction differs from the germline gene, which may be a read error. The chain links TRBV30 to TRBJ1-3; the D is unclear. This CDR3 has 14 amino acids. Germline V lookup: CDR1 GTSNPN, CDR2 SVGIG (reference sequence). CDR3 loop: CAWSVVIRGSTIYF. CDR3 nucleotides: TGTGCCTGGAGTGTTGTAATTCGGGGAAGCACCATATATTTT.

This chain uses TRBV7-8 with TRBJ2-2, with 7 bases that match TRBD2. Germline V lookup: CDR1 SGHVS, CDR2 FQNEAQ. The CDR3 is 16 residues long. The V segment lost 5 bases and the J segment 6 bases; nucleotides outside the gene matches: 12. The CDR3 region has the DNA TGTGCCAGCAGCCGGTCGGGGCGGGGGAAGGCCGGGGAGCTGTTTTTT. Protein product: CASSRSGRGKAGELFF. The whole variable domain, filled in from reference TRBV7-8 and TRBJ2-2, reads GAGVSQSPRYKVAKRGQDVALRCDPISGHVSLFWYQQALGQGPEFLTYFQNEAQLDKSGLPSDRFFAERPEGSVSTLKIQRTQQEDSAVYLCASSRSGRGKAGELFFGEGSRLTVL.

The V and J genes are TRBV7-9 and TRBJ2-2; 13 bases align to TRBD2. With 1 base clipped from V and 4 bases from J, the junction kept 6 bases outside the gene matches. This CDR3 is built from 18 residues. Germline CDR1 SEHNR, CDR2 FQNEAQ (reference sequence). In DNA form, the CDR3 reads TGTGCCAGCAGCTTAGGACTAGCGGGGGGCCGTAGCACCGGGGAGCTGTTTTTT. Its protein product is CASSLGLAGGRSTGELFF.

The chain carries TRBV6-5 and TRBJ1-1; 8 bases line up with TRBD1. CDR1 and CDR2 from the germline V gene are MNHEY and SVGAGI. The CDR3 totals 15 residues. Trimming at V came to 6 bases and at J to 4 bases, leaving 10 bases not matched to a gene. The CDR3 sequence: CASSRQGKSGTEAFF. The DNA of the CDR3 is TGTGCCAGCAGCCGACAGGGGAAATCCGGCACTGAAGCTTTCTTT.

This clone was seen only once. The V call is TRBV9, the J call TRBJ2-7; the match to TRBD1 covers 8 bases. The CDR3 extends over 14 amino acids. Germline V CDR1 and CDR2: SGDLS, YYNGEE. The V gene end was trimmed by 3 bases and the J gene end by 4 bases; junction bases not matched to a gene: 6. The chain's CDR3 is CASSGQGARYEQYF. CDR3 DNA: TGTGCCAGCAGCGGCCAGGGGGCAAGGTACGAGCAGTACTTC.

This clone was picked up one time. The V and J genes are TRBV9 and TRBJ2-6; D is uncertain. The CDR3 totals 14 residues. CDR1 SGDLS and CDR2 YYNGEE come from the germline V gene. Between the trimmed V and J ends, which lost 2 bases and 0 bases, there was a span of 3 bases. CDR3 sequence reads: CASSVISGANVLTF. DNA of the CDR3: TGTGCCAGCAGCGTCATCTCTGGGGCCAACGTCCTGACTTTC. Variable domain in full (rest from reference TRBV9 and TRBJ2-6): DSGVTQTPKHLITATGQRVTLRCSPRSGDLSVYWYQQSLDQGLQFLIQYYNGEERAKGNILERFSAQQFPDLHSELNLSSLELGDSALYFCASSVISGANVLTFGAGSRLTVL.

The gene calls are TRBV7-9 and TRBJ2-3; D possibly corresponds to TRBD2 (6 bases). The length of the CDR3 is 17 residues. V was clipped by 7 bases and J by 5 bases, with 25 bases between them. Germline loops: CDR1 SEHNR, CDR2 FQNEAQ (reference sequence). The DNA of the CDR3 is TGTGCCAGCACCCCGCGGCGACGGGGGAGCCGGGTAGATACGCAGTATTTT. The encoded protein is CASTPRRRGSRVDTQYF.

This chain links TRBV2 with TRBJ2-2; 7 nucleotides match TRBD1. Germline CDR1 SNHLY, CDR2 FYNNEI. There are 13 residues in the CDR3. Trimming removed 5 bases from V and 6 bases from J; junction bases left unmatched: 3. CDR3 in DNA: TGTGCCAGCAGTTACAGGGGAGCCGGGGAGCTGTTTTTT. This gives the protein CASSYRGAGELFF.

The CDR3: CASSLRDRAETQYF. CDR3 in DNA: TGTGCCAGCTCACTCCGGGACAGGGCCGAGACCCAGTACTTC. The chain carries TRBV18 and TRBJ2-5, with 9 bases matching TRBD1. The germline CDR1 and CDR2 sequences are KGHSH and LQKENI. J lost 5 bases, V lost 4 bases, and 5 bases had no gene match. The CDR3 runs to 14 residues.

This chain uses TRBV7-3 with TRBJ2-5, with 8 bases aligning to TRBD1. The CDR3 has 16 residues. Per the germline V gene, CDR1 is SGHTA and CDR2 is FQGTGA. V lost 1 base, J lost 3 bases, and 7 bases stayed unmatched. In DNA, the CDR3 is TGTGCCAGCAGCTTAATCCCAGGGGGCTCCGAAGAGACCCAGTACTTC. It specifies CASSLIPGGSEETQYF.

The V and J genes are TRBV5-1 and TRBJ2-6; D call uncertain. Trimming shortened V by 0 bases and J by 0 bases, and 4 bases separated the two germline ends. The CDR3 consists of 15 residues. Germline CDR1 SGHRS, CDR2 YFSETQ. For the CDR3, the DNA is TGCGCCAGCAGCTTGGGTAACTCTGGGGCCAACGTCCTGACTTTC. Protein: CASSLGNSGANVLTF. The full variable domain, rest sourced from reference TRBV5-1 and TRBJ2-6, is KAGVTQTPRYLIKTRGQQVTLSCSPISGHRSVSWYQQTPGQGLQFLFEYFSETQRNKGNFPGRFSGRQFSNSRSEMNVSTLELGDSALYLCASSLGNSGANVLTFGAGSRLTVL.

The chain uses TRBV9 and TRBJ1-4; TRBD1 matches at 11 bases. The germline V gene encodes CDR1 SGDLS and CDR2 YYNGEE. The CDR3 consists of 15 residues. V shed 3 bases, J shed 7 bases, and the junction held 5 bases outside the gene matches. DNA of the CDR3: TGTGCCAGCAGCGAACGGACAGGGGGCGGTGAAAAACTGTTTTTT. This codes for CASSERTGGGEKLFF.

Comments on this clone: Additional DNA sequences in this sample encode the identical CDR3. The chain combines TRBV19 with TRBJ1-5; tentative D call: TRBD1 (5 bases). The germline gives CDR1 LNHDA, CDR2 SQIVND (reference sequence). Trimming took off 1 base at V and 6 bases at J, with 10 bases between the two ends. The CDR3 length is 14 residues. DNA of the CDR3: TGTGCCAGTAGTATAGGTCAGGGTGGTCAGCCCCAGCATTTT. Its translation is CASSIGQGGQPQHF.

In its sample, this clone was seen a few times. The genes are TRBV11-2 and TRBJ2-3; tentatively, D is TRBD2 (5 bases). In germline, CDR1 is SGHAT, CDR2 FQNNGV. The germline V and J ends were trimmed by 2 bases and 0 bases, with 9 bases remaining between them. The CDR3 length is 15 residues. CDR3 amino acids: CASSLRGPSTDTQYF. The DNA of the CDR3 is TGTGCCAGCAGCTTACGGGGTCCAAGCACAGATACGCAGTATTTT. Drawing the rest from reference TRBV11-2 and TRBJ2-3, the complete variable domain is EAGVAQSPRYKIIEKRQSVAFWCNPISGHATLYWYQQILGQGPKLLIQFQNNGVVDDSQLPKDRFSAERLKGVDSTLKIQPAKLEDSAVYLCASSLRGPSTDTQYFGPGTRLTVL.

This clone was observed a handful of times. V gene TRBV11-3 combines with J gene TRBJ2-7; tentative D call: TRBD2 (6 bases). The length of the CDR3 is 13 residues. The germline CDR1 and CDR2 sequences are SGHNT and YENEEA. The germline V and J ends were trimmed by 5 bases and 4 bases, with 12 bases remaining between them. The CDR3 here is CASSARGGYEQYF. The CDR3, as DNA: TGTGCCAGCAGCGCGAGGGGAGGTTACGAGCAGTACTTC.

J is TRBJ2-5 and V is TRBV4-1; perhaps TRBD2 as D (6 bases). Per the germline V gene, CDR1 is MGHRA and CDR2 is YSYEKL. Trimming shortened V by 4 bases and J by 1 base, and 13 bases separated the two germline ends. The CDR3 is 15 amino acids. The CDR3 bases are TGCGCCAGCAGCCCGGGTCGGGGGTTCCAAGAGACCCAGTACTTC. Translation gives CASSPGRGFQETQYF.

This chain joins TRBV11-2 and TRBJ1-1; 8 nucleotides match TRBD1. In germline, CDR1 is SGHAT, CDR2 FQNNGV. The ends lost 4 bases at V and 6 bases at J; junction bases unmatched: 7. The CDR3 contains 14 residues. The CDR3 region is CASSSSDRESEAFF. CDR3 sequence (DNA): TGTGCCAGCAGCTCCTCGGACAGGGAGTCTGAAGCTTTCTTT.

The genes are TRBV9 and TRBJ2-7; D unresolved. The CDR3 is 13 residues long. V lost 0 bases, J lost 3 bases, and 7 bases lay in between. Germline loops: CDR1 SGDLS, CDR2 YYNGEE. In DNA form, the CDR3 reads TGTGCCAGCAGCGTAGAGAGCCTCTACGAGCAGTACTTC. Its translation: CASSVESLYEQYF.

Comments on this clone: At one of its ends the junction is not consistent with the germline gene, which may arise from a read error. Here the CDR3 DNA reads TGTGCTAGCAGCTACGGTGGGGCTAGCACAGATACGCAGTATTTT. It specifies CASSYGGASTDTQYF. V and J are TRBV7-7 and TRBJ2-3; D is possibly TRBD1 (5 bases). Germline V gene sequence: CDR1 SSHAT, CDR2 FNYEAQ (reference sequence). CDR3 length equals 15 residues. Drawing the rest from reference TRBV7-7 and TRBJ2-3, the complete variable domain is GAGVSQSPRYKVTKRGQDVTLRCDPISSHATLYWYQQALGQGPEFLTYFNYEAQPDKSGLPSDRFSAERPEGSISTLTIQRTEQRDSAMYRCASSYGGASTDTQYFGPGTRLTVL.

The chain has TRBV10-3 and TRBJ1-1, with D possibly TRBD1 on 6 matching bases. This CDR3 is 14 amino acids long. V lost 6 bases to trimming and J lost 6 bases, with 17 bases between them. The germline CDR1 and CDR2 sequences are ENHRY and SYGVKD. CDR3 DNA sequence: TGTGCCATCAGCCCAAGGACAGTGGGCGCTGAAGCTTTCTTT. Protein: CAISPRTVGAEAFF.

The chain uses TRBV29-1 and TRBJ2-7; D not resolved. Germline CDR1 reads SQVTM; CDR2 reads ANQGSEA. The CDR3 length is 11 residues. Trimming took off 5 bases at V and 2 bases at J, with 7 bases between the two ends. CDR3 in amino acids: CSVTVTYEQYF. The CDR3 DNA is TGCAGCGTTACAGTGACCTACGAGCAGTACTTC.

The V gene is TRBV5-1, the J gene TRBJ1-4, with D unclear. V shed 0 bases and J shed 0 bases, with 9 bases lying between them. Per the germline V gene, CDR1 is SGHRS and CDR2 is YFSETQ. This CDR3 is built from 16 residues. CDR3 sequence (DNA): TGCGCCAGCAGCTTGGGGCAGGCTGCAACTAATGAAAAACTGTTTTTT. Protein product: CASSLGQAATNEKLFF.

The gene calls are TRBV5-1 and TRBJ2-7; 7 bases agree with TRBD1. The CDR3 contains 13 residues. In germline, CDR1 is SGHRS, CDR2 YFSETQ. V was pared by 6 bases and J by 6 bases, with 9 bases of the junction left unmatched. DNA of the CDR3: TGCGCCAGCAACGACAGGGCCGGACTCGAGCAGTACTTC. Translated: CASNDRAGLEQYF.